Presented here are 2 T cell receptor beta chains from one specimen sequenced in a study of tumor-infiltrating lymphocytes in localized non-small cell lung cancer (dated by TCRdb to 2020 to 2023). The library was built by means of the immunoSEQ multiplex PCR assay. TCRdb obtained this table from immuneACCESS and retained in-frame rearrangements with V and J assigned. These tables miss some clones; where compared with another copy, unresolved V genes account for less than half of the shortfall, and the remainder is unexplained. The sample has about 12,000 clones on record, roughly 64% of them singletons. Jointly, the top ten make up around 7.1% of the sample. Input material: lung tumor tissue. The source of these receptors is a human donor with non-small cell lung cancer.

CDR3 in amino acids: CASSSSGADTQYF. In DNA, the CDR3 is TGTGCCAGCAGCTCCTCCGGAGCAGATACGCAGTATTTT. The chain couples TRBV6-5 to TRBJ2-3; D unresolved. The CDR3 runs to 13 residues. V was cut by 6 bases and J by 4 bases, with 11 bases left in between. Germline CDR1 MNHEY, CDR2 SVGAGI.

The rearrangement joins TRBV7-9 to TRBJ1-1; no clear D. Deletions cut 1 base from V and 5 bases from J, with 17 bases between. This CDR3 contains 16 residues. Germline V gene lookup returns CDR1 SEHNR and CDR2 FQNEAQ (reference sequence). CDR3 nucleotide sequence: TGTGCCAGCAGCTTAGGGCACGAGGGTTTAATGACTGAAGCTTTCTTT. It yields the protein CASSLGHEGLMTEAFF.